Listed here is a single T cell receptor (beta chain). The data derive from a study of T cells expressing NK-cell markers. Study context: Seven of eight sequenced donors tested HCMV-seropositive; one tested seronegative.

Using the 5' RACE reads, TCRdb records one entry per CDR3 protein without DNA. In all, the sample yields approximately 550,000 distinct CDR3 sequences. Germline V gene sequence: CDR1 LNHNV, CDR2 YYDKDF (reference sequence). This CDR3 has 14 residues. Sequenced material: blood T cells: a sorted CD56 or NKG2C T cell subset, CD4+ or CD8+ T cells, or bulk PBMC T cells (not recorded which). This sequence joins TRBV15 and TRBJ2-1; checking the TCRdb D call of TRBD2 is not possible without DNA. The receptor was isolated from a man between 18 and 29 years old in good health. This chain's CDR3 is CATTGGSSYNEQFF.